This T cell receptor (beta chain) was documented in a study of shared clonotypes between healthy human individuals. Regarding this clone: The antigen remains unidentified.

Study results and limitations: Sampling covered blood only; tissue repertoires likely differ. The low donor count limited represented genetic and exposure-history diversity.

CDR1 is SGHVS and CDR2 is FQNEAQ in the germline V gene. The CDR3 sequence is 15 residues long. J was trimmed by 6 bases and V by 6 bases; bases with no gene match: 11. Each subset's genomic DNA was shared equally among a number of immunoSEQ plates. The method was immunoSEQ multiplex PCR; TCRdb's version includes in-frame clones alone and lacks a portion of them. The sample holds more than 450,000 clones, around 74% seen once. The sample comprised PBMCs. The sequence derives from a woman between 40 and 50 years old in good health. Some clones in this sample may be carry-over from other donors' samples. The rearrangement uses TRBV7-8 and TRBJ2-1; 7 bases match TRBD2. The CDR3 reads CASRVLGGPPNEQFF. The CDR3 DNA follows: TGTGCCAGCAGGGTATTGGGAGGGCCCCCCAATGAGCAGTTCTTC.